These T cell receptor beta chains were read from a single sample in a study of radiotherapy plus CTLA-4 blockade in lung cancer. TCRdb's copy holds only in-frame clones and misses some; the assay was immunoSEQ multiplex PCR. The data show approximately 97,000 clones, with around 82% seen just once and around 0.79% held by the top ten. The starting material was peripheral blood, obtained from a patient treated with radiotherapy plus ipilimumab. These receptor sequences come from a human donor with non-small cell lung cancer who had stable disease on radiotherapy plus ipilimumab. The CDR3 runs from the conserved cysteine through the conserved F or W. Each record gives: V gene, J gene, clone size, D gene, CDR3 DNA, CDR3 protein. A D gene is named only where the DNA matches it firmly. Expanded clones get a size class; other rows say once, few or many, or leave the size out.

V gene: TRBV10-3
J gene: TRBJ2-3
clone size: -
D gene: -
CDR3 DNA: TGTGCCATCAGTGAGTCGAAGGGGGGGGCCACAGATACGCAGTATTTT
CDR3 protein: CAISESKGGATDTQYF

V gene: TRBV6-5
J gene: TRBJ2-7
clone size: -
D gene: -
CDR3 DNA: TGTGCCAGCAGGTACCTCTACGAGCAGTACTTC
CDR3 protein: CASRYLYEQYF

V gene: TRBV28
J gene: TRBJ2-1
clone size: -
D gene: -
CDR3 DNA: TGTGCCAGCAGTTTTTCCCCCACTCTAGGGGACCCACGCGATGAGCAGTTCTTC
CDR3 protein: CASSFSPTLGDPRDEQFF

V gene: TRBV9
J gene: TRBJ2-3
clone size: -
D gene: TRBD1
CDR3 DNA: TGTGCCAGCAGCTCCCGACAGGGGGAACCCGCAGATACGCAGTATTTT
CDR3 protein: CASSSRQGEPADTQYF

V gene: TRBV6-1
J gene: TRBJ2-7
clone size: -
D gene: TRBD1
CDR3 DNA: TGTGCCAGCAGTGTCCAAACGATAGGGACAGGGAACGAGCAGTACTTC
CDR3 protein: CASSVQTIGTGNEQYF

V gene: TRBV7-9
J gene: TRBJ2-5
clone size: -
D gene: -
CDR3 DNA: TGTGCCAGCCCTCCCCCCGGGGGGCAGGGGGAGACCCAGTACTTC
CDR3 protein: CASPPPGGQGETQYF

V gene: TRBV2
J gene: TRBJ2-2
clone size: -
D gene: TRBD2
CDR3 DNA: TGTGCCAGCAGCCGACTAGCGGGATTATACGGGGAGCTGTTTTTT
CDR3 protein: CASSRLAGLYGELFF

V gene: TRBV27
J gene: TRBJ2-3
clone size: -
D gene: -
CDR3 DNA: TGTGCCAGCGGAAATAGCGTAAGCACAGATACGCAGTATTTT
CDR3 protein: CASGNSVSTDTQYF

V gene: TRBV6-6
J gene: TRBJ2-2
clone size: -
D gene: -
CDR3 DNA: TGTGCCAGCAGTTACGAGGGGGCGAACACCGGGGAGCTGTTTTTT
CDR3 protein: CASSYEGANTGELFF

V gene: TRBV5-1
J gene: TRBJ2-6
clone size: -
D gene: -
CDR3 DNA: TGCGCCAGCAGCTATACGGGTTTGACAGGGGCCAACGTCCTGACTTTC
CDR3 protein: CASSYTGLTGANVLTF

V gene: TRBV5-4
J gene: TRBJ1-6
clone size: -
D gene: -
CDR3 DNA: TGTGCCAGCAGCTCGAGCCCGGGCGTGGTTAATTCACCCCTCCACTTT
CDR3 protein: CASSSSPGVVNSPLHF

V gene: TRBV7-9
J gene: TRBJ2-7
clone size: -
D gene: TRBD1
CDR3 DNA: TGTGCCAGCAGCACCGGACAGGCTCTCTCCTACGAGCAGTACTTC
CDR3 protein: CASSTGQALSYEQYF

V gene: TRBV6-4
J gene: TRBJ2-3
clone size: once
D gene: TRBD2
CDR3 DNA: TGTGCCAGCAGTGAAGAAGCGGGGGGGGTAGATACGCAGTATTTT
CDR3 protein: CASSEEAGGVDTQYF

V gene: TRBV6-1
J gene: TRBJ1-2
clone size: -
D gene: TRBD1
CDR3 DNA: TGTGCCAGCAGTCCGACAGGGGAAACTGGCTATGGCTACACCTTC
CDR3 protein: CASSPTGETGYGYTF

V gene: TRBV27
J gene: TRBJ2-3
clone size: -
D gene: TRBD2
CDR3 DNA: TGTGCCAGCAGTTTATTGAGTAGGACTAGGGCAGATACGCAGTATTTT
CDR3 protein: CASSLLSRTRADTQYF

V gene: TRBV19
J gene: TRBJ1-4
clone size: -
D gene: -
CDR3 DNA: TGTGCCAGTAGTAGCGGGACAACTAATGAAAAACTGTTTTTT
CDR3 protein: CASSSGTTNEKLFF